A single sample gave rise to the 17 T cell receptor beta chains below, sequenced in a study of cytomegalovirus exposure and HLA in healthy donors. TCRdb's copy holds only in-frame clones and misses some; the assay was immunoSEQ multiplex PCR. The table records about 240,000 clones, approximately 86% of them present only once. The sample consisted of PBMCs. The receptors here all came from a woman aged 25-40 years in good health and CMV-seropositive.

The gene calls are TRBV4-2 and TRBJ2-3; 11 bases match TRBD2. This CDR3 spans 16 amino acids. Trimming took 2 bases from V and 4 from J; bases not matched to a gene: 5. CDR1 and CDR2 from the germline V gene are LGHNA and YNFKEQ. CDR3 nucleotide sequence: TGTGCCAGCAGCCAAAGGCTACTAGCGGGAGCAGATACGCAGTATTTT. This encodes CASSQRLLAGADTQYF.

The chain has TRBV11-3 and TRBJ2-7, with 7 bases matching TRBD2. Germline lookup yields CDR1 SGHNT and CDR2 YENEEA. CDR3 length equals 15 residues. The V gene end was trimmed by 5 bases and the J gene end by 5 bases; junction bases not matched to a gene: 12. CDR3 region: CASSPRLGGSHEQYF. For the CDR3, the DNA is TGTGCCAGCAGCCCCCGGCTGGGCGGGAGCCACGAGCAGTACTTC.

This rearrangement joins TRBV7-6 to TRBJ2-1, with TRBD2 identical over 8 bases. CDR3 length equals 15 residues. V gave up 1 base and J gave up 3 bases; unmatched junction bases: 2. CDR1 and CDR2 (germline): SGHVS, FNYEAQ. Written as DNA, the CDR3 is TGTGCCAGCAGCTTAGTGCTAGCGGGCTACAATGAGCAGTTCTTC. Protein sequence: CASSLVLAGYNEQFF.

The chain employs TRBV19 and TRBJ2-3; TRBD1 agrees at 9 bases. V was pared by 4 bases and J by 2 bases, with 7 bases of the junction left unmatched. Per the germline V gene, CDR1 is LNHDA and CDR2 is SQIVND (reference sequence). The CDR3 is 16 residues long. CDR3 in amino acids: CASSRTGESNTDTQYF. As DNA, the CDR3 is TGTGCCAGTAGTAGGACAGGGGAAAGTAACACAGATACGCAGTATTTT.

The V and J genes are TRBV5-1 and TRBJ1-1, with D hard to call. The ends were cut back, 0 bases at V and 7 bases at J, with 10 bases in the middle. This CDR3 spans 13 amino acids. Germline CDR1 and CDR2: SGHRS and YFSETQ. CDR3 amino acids: CASSLGKDIEAFF. The CDR3 DNA sequence: TGCGCCAGCAGCTTGGGAAAAGACATTGAAGCTTTCTTT.

This clone appeared a few times. The rearrangement uses TRBV5-4 and TRBJ1-2; 10 bases are a match to TRBD1. CDR3 length equals 15 residues. The germline V gene encodes CDR1 SGHNT and CDR2 YYREEE (reference sequence). The V and J ends lost 6 bases and 9 bases, in that order; junction bases with no gene match: 14. The CDR3 protein is CASTIPGQGKSSYTF. CDR3 sequence (DNA): TGTGCCAGCACAATTCCGGGACAGGGGAAATCTAGCTACACCTTC.

This clone came up once. The J gene is TRBJ2-1, the V gene TRBV5-4; 7 bases align to TRBD2. The J segment lost 6 bases and the V segment lost 4 bases, leaving 13 bases of the junction unmatched. Per germline, CDR1 SGHNT and CDR2 YYREEE (reference sequence). There are 16 residues in the CDR3. CDR3 DNA: TGTGCCAGCAGCGAACTGGGAGGGGTCGGACGCAATGAGCAGTTCTTC. Protein sequence: CASSELGGVGRNEQFF.

The J gene is TRBJ2-7, the V gene TRBV10-3; 9 positions match TRBD1. Germline loops: CDR1 ENHRY, CDR2 SYGVKD. The CDR3 has 15 amino acids. V was pared by 7 bases and J by 3 bases, with 10 bases of the junction left unmatched. As DNA, the CDR3 is TGTGCCATCATGGAGGTTGGGACAGGGCTCTACGAGCAGTACTTC. It translates to CAIMEVGTGLYEQYF.

The rearrangement links TRBV28 to TRBJ2-7, with TRBD1 as a possible D gene (7 bases). Trimming took off 1 base at V and 5 bases at J, with 12 bases between the two ends. CDR1 is MDHEN and CDR2 is SYDVKM in the germline V gene. This CDR3 is built from 14 residues. The CDR3 loop reads CASSLSGGSDEQYF. The DNA for the CDR3 is TGTGCCAGCAGTTTATCAGGGGGGTCGGACGAGCAGTACTTC.

This clone was seen a few times. This sequence joins TRBV29-1 and TRBJ2-2; TRBD1 matches at 7 bases. Germline V CDR1 and CDR2: SQVTM, ANQGSEA. V trimming: 5 bases; J trimming: 1 base; junction bases outside the gene matches: 7. The CDR3 sequence is 15 residues long. In nucleotides, the CDR3 is TGCAGCGTTACCCGACAGGGTGGGAACACCGGGGAGCTGTTTTTT. This translates into CSVTRQGGNTGELFF.

The V gene is TRBV29-1, the J gene TRBJ2-1; 7 nucleotides line up with TRBD2. The CDR3 is 16 residues long. V was pared by 3 bases and J by 0 bases, with 8 bases of the junction left unmatched. Germline-derived CDR1 and CDR2 are SQVTM and ANQGSEA. The CDR3 DNA follows: TGCAGCGTTGAGGGGGGGAAAGGAGACTCCTACAATGAGCAGTTCTTC. It encodes CSVEGGKGDSYNEQFF.

The chain couples TRBV18 to TRBJ2-1, with D maybe TRBD2 (6 bases). The CDR3 has 17 residues. Germline V gene lookup returns CDR1 KGHSH and CDR2 LQKENI. V was trimmed by 0 bases and J by 5 bases, leaving 17 bases between them. CDR3 protein: CASSPPTGSGTHNEQFF. CDR3 bases: TGTGCCAGCTCACCACCAACTGGTAGCGGAACCCACAATGAGCAGTTCTTC. The full variable domain, rest sourced from reference TRBV18 and TRBJ2-1, is NAGVMQNPRHLVRRRGQEARLRCSPMKGHSHVYWYRQLPEEGLKFMVYLQKENIIDESGMPKERFSAEFPKEGPSILRIQQVVRGDSAAYFCASSPPTGSGTHNEQFFGPGTRLTVL.

CDR3 bases: TGTGCCAGCGGACAGGGAGGCTACAATGAGCAGTTCTTC. It specifies CASGQGGYNEQFF. V gene TRBV27 combines with J gene TRBJ2-1; 8 positions match TRBD1. The germline V gene encodes CDR1 MNHEY and CDR2 SMNVEV (reference sequence). V gave up 8 bases and J gave up 3 bases; unmatched junction bases: 3. The CDR3 is 13 amino acids.

This chain joins TRBV5-4 and TRBJ1-1; no firm D call. The germline V and J ends were trimmed by 0 bases and 4 bases, with 16 bases remaining between them. The CDR3 has 16 amino acids. Germline values: CDR1 SGHNT, CDR2 YYREEE (reference sequence). CDR3 sequence reads: CASSLVEGGYGTEAFF. The CDR3 region has the DNA TGTGCCAGCAGCTTGGTTGAGGGCGGGTATGGCACTGAAGCTTTCTTT.

The rearrangement joins TRBV30 to TRBJ2-1; 8 positions match TRBD1. The germline gives CDR1 GTSNPN, CDR2 SVGIG (reference sequence). This CDR3 comprises 12 residues. V was pared by 5 bases and J by 3 bases, with 0 bases of the junction left unmatched. CDR3 sequence (DNA): TGTGCCTGGGACAGGGGCTACAATGAGCAGTTCTTC. Translating it yields CAWDRGYNEQFF.

The chain is built from TRBV11-3 and TRBJ1-1, with D possibly being TRBD1 (6 bases). The V end was cut by 4 bases, the J end by 1 base, with 10 bases between. The CDR3 runs to 14 residues. The germline gives CDR1 SGHNT, CDR2 YENEEA. The CDR3 nucleotides read TGTGCCAGCAGCTCGGGGGGGGCGAACACTGAAGCTTTCTTT. It codes for CASSSGGANTEAFF.

This chain joins TRBV19 and TRBJ1-5; 8 positions agree with TRBD1. V was clipped by 7 bases and J by 6 bases; unmatched bases: 11. The V gene's germline CDR1 is LNHDA and CDR2 SQIVND (reference sequence). The CDR3 has 15 residues. DNA for the CDR3: TGTGCCAGTACCCGGGGGCAGGGGGCCTTTCAGCCCCAGCATTTT. Translating it yields CASTRGQGAFQPQHF.